Listed below are T cell receptor beta chains from one sample, sequenced in a study of blood T cell repertoires in COVID-19. Libraries were prepared by immunoSEQ multiplex PCR; TCRdb keeps only in-frame clonotypes and omits some of them. The repertoire holds around 240,000 clones, with roughly 86% as singletons. Specimen: peripheral blood. These receptors originate from a woman aged 25 to 39 who had recovered from COVID-19. CDR3s include the opening cysteine and the closing phenylalanine or tryptophan. The D gene is left open where the match is weak. Rows give clone size only sometimes, using once, few, many, or a class for an expanded clone.

size: -
D: TRBD2
V: TRBV15
J: TRBJ2-1
CDR3: CATSRDWTSGAYEQFF
DNA: TGTGCCACCAGCAGAGATTGGACTAGCGGGGCCTATGAGCAGTTCTTC

size: -
D: -
V: TRBV19
J: TRBJ1-3
CDR3: CASSPRSGLLSGNTIYF
DNA: TGTGCCAGTAGTCCCCGGAGTGGCCTCCTCTCTGGAAACACCATATATTTT

size: -
D: -
V: TRBV24-1
J: TRBJ2-1
CDR3: CATSNSHNEQFF
DNA: TGTGCCACCAGTAACTCCCACAATGAGCAGTTCTTC

size: -
D: -
V: TRBV5-1
J: TRBJ2-1
CDR3: CASSLTGNSYNEQFF
DNA: TGCGCCAGCAGCTTGACAGGGAACTCCTACAATGAGCAGTTCTTC

size: -
D: -
V: TRBV5-1
J: TRBJ2-2
CDR3: CASSLGSLRWDTGELFF
DNA: TGCGCCAGCAGCTTGGGAAGCCTGAGGTGGGACACCGGGGAGCTGTTTTTT

size: few
D: -
V: TRBV11-2
J: TRBJ1-6
CDR3: CASSLRLGDNSPLHF
DNA: TGTGCCAGCAGCTTACGGTTAGGGGATAATTCACCCCTCCACTTT

size: once
D: TRBD1
V: TRBV28
J: TRBJ1-1
CDR3: CASSIRTGITEAFF
DNA: TGTGCCAGCAGTATTCGGACAGGGATCACTGAAGCTTTCTTT

size: once
D: -
V: TRBV5-1
J: TRBJ2-2
CDR3: CASSLGLGAVSNTGELFF
DNA: TGCGCCAGCAGCTTGGGGCTGGGTGCGGTTTCGAACACCGGGGAGCTGTTTTTT

size: once
D: TRBD2
V: TRBV4-3
J: TRBJ2-5
CDR3: CASSQDLASTSGARETQYF
DNA: TGCGCCAGCAGCCAAGATCTAGCCTCGACTAGCGGGGCCCGAGAGACCCAGTACTTC

size: -
D: -
V: TRBV11-2
J: TRBJ2-7
CDR3: CASSLGVEQYF
DNA: TGTGCCAGCAGCTTAGGAGTCGAGCAGTACTTC

size: -
D: TRBD1
V: TRBV6-6
J: TRBJ2-5
CDR3: CASSRGTGGAAVLRETQYF
DNA: TGTGCCAGCAGTCGGGGGACAGGGGGCGCCGCGGTTTTGCGAGAGACCCAGTACTTC

size: -
D: -
V: TRBV6-6
J: TRBJ2-7
CDR3: CASSTLTGRFSYEQYF
DNA: TGTGCCAGCAGTACCCTGACAGGGAGGTTCTCCTACGAGCAGTACTTC

size: -
D: TRBD2
V: TRBV12-5
J: TRBJ2-3
CDR3: CASGREGFGTQYF
DNA: TGTGCTAGTGGTCGGGAGGGGTTTGGTACGCAGTATTTT